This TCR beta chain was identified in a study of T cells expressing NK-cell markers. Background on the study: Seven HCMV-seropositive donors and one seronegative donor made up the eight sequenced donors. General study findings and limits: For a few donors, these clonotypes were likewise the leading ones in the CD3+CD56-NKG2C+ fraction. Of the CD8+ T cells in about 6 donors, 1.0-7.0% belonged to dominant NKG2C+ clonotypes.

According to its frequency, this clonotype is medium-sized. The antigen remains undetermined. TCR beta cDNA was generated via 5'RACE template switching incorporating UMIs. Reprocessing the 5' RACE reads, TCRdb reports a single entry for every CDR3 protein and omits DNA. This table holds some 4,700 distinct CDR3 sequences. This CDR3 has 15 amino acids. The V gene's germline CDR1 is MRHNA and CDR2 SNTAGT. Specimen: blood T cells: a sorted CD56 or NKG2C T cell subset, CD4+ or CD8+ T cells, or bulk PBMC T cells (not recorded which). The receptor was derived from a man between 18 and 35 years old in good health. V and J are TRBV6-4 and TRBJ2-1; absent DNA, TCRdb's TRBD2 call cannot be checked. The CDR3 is CASSDSTSGSNEQFF.